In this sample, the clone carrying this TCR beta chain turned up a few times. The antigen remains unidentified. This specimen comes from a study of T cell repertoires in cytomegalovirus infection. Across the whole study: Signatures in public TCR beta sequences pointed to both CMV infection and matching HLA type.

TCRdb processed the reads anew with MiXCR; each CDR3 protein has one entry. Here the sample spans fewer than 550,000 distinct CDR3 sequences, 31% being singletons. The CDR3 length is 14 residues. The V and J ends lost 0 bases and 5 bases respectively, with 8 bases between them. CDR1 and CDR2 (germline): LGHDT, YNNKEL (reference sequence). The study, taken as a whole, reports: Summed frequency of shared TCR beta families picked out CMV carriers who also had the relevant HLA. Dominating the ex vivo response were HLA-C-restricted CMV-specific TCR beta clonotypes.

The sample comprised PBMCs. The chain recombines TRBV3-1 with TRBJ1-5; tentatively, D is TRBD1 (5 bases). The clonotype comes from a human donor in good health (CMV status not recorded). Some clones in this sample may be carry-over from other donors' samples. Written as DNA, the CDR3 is TGTGCCAGCAGCCAAGATCTGGGGGATCAGCCCCAGCATTTT. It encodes CASSQDLGDQPQHF.